Below are 11 T cell receptor beta chains sequenced from a single sample in a study of coeliac disease. Profiled with immunoSEQ multiplex PCR; TCRdb holds only in-frame clones, not every one. The table includes 2,700 or so clones, 50% to 65% detected once. The sample was intraepithelial lymphocytes from the gut. Every receptor here comes from a man in his 60s with celiac disease on a gluten-free diet.

The chain has TRBV29-1 and TRBJ2-5, with a weak D call TRBD1 (6 bases). This CDR3 comprises 13 residues. V lost 8 bases, J lost 5 bases, and 18 bases lay in between. Per the germline V gene, CDR1 is SQVTM and CDR2 is ANQGSEA. The CDR3 here is CSTGHQRLETQYF. The CDR3 nucleotides read TGCAGCACGGGACACCAGAGATTGGAGACCCAGTACTTC.

CDR3 in amino acids: CASSYSTAPTEAFF. CDR3 sequence (DNA): TGTGCCAGCAGTTACTCGACAGCTCCCACTGAAGCTTTCTTT. The rearrangement uses TRBV6-6 and TRBJ1-1, with D possibly TRBD1 on 5 matching bases. V was trimmed by 0 bases and J by 4 bases, leaving 9 bases between them. CDR3 length equals 14 residues. CDR1 is MNHNY and CDR2 is SVGAGI in the germline V gene (reference sequence).

The V gene is TRBV6-6, the J gene TRBJ1-2; 12 nucleotides match TRBD1. The CDR3 covers 15 residues. J was trimmed by 12 bases and V by 6 bases; bases with no gene match: 14. CDR1 and CDR2 from the germline V gene are MNHNY and SVGAGI (reference sequence). The CDR3 protein is CASRPSGTGGFCDTF. CDR3 nucleotide sequence: TGTGCCAGCAGGCCCTCGGGGACAGGGGGCTTTTGTGACACCTTC.

V usage is TRBV18 and J usage is TRBJ2-7; 9 bases match TRBD2. The CDR3 sequence is 14 residues long. V shed 3 bases and J 5 bases; nucleotides not matched to a gene: 5. Germline CDR1 KGHSH, CDR2 LQKENI. DNA for the CDR3: TGTGCCAGCTCACCGAGCGGGAGGTTCAACGAGCAGTACTTC. It encodes CASSPSGRFNEQYF.

CDR3 amino acids: CASSLSGTPYGYTF. CDR3 coding DNA: TGTGCCAGCAGTTTGAGTGGGACACCTTATGGCTACACCTTC. This chain connects TRBV28 to TRBJ1-2, with D possibly matching TRBD1 (6 bases). Germline V gene sequence: CDR1 MDHEN, CDR2 SYDVKM. This CDR3 has 14 residues. V lost 3 bases and J 5 bases, leaving 13 bases between the germline ends.

The J gene is TRBJ2-2, the V gene TRBV7-4, with D perhaps matching TRBD1 (6 bases). The CDR3 consists of 16 residues. V lost 6 bases, J lost 0 bases, and 14 bases lay in between. CDR1 is SGHVT and CDR2 is SQSDAQ in the germline V gene. CDR3 region: CASSSRQAPNTGELFF. In DNA, the CDR3 is TGTGCCAGCAGTTCAAGACAGGCGCCGAACACCGGGGAGCTGTTTTTT.

This clone rates as medium-sized. J is TRBJ1-2 and V is TRBV5-1, with a weak D call TRBD1 (6 bases). CDR1 and CDR2 from the germline V gene are SGHRS and YFSETQ. Trimming took 4 bases from V and 4 from J, leaving 11 bases between them. The CDR3 spans 13 residues. The CDR3 sequence is CASSPDSFYGYTF. In nucleotides, the CDR3 is TGCGCCAGCAGCCCGGACAGTTTCTATGGCTACACCTTC. The whole variable domain, filled in from reference TRBV5-1 and TRBJ1-2, reads KAGVTQTPRYLIKTRGQQVTLSCSPISGHRSVSWYQQTPGQGLQFLFEYFSETQRNKGNFPGRFSGRQFSNSRSEMNVSTLELGDSALYLCASSPDSFYGYTFGSGTRLTVV.

The genes are TRBV10-3 and TRBJ2-7; TRBD1 matches 8 bases. The germline V gene encodes CDR1 ENHRY and CDR2 SYGVKD. V shed 4 bases and J 1 base; nucleotides not matched to a gene: 6. The CDR3 runs 15 residues. CDR3 DNA: TGTGCCATCAGTGTAGTGGGGACAGGTTCCTACGAGCAGTACTTC. It encodes CAISVVGTGSYEQYF.

The V and J genes are TRBV6-5 and TRBJ2-7; 7 bases are shared with TRBD1. The CDR3 has 13 amino acids. Germline V lookup: CDR1 MNHEY, CDR2 SVGAGI. J gave up 7 bases and V 6 bases, and 9 bases lay outside the gene matches. CDR3 sequence: CASRGTVQREQYF. The CDR3 coding sequence is TGTGCCAGCAGAGGGACAGTGCAGAGAGAGCAGTACTTC.

This chain links TRBV18 with TRBJ1-5; TRBD1 matches at 7 bases. The CDR3 spans 14 residues. Germline V lookup: CDR1 KGHSH, CDR2 LQKENI. The V segment lost 6 bases and the J segment 3 bases; nucleotides outside the gene matches: 5. CDR3 sequence: CASSIGTDNQPQHF. The CDR3 DNA reads TGTGCCAGCTCTATCGGGACAGACAATCAGCCCCAGCATTTT.

J is TRBJ2-7 and V is TRBV2; tentatively, D is TRBD1 (6 bases). V was clipped by 7 bases and J by 5 bases, with 21 bases between them. CDR1 is SNHLY, CDR2 FYNNEI, per germline. The CDR3 runs to 15 residues. The CDR3 DNA follows: TGTGCCAGCAAACCAGACAGGAGGACAGTTCACGAGCAGTACTTC. Translation gives CASKPDRRTVHEQYF.